This T cell receptor (beta chain) was observed in a study of T-cell memory formation after mild COVID-19. Study-level findings and limits: Day 15 to 85 contracting clones showed balanced CD4/CD8; day 15 to 37 expanders favored CD4+.

As to this clonotype: Its specificity is not known.

The germline CDR1 and CDR2 sequences are DFQATT and SNEGSKA (reference sequence). This CDR3 is built from 15 residues. V shed 5 bases and J 6 bases; nucleotides not matched to a gene: 13. TCR alpha and TCR beta cDNA libraries carrying sample barcodes and UMIs came from 5'RACE with constant-segment primers. Using its own MiXCR run on the 5' RACE reads, TCRdb lists one record per CDR3 protein. The sample consists of approximately 250,000 distinct CDR3 sequences, 15% of them appearing once. V and J are TRBV20-1 and TRBJ2-1; 7 bases are shared with TRBD2. This receptor was obtained from an adult woman who had mild COVID-19 (a few samples of this study predate the infection). Cell type and time point are not known. The specimen sequenced was PBMCs or a T cell subset sorted from them (not recorded which). CDR3 protein: CSASTGTTNTNEQFF. The CDR3 DNA is TGCAGTGCTTCGACCGGGACTACAAACACCAATGAGCAGTTCTTC.